This T cell receptor (beta chain) is drawn from a study of cytomegalovirus exposure and HLA in healthy donors. Study details: T cells numbering around 170 million yielded around 120 million unique TCR beta sequences in an earlier analysis.

The donors, nominally healthy at sampling, likely had unrecorded immune exposures. Turning to this clone: Its antigen is currently unknown.

Vbeta (60) and Jbeta (13) primers were used in the PCR. Sequenced by immunoSEQ multiplex PCR; TCRdb stores in-frame clones only, minus some. The ten most abundant clones cover 0.74% of a sample with 150,000 to 250,000 clones. Study-level points and caveats: Follow-up analysis later connected one missense variant in DCLRE1C with trimming of TCR beta V- and J-genes. 150 to 200 TCR beta chains were listed as cytomegalovirus-associated.

The CDR3 runs 14 residues. V lost 5 bases, J lost 0 bases, and 11 bases lay in between. Per germline, CDR1 SGHVS and CDR2 FQNEAQ. Sequenced: PBMCs. V and J are TRBV7-8 and TRBJ2-7; no definite D call. The sequence was collected from a boy aged 10-17 years in good health and CMV-seronegative. CDR3 amino acids: CASSRNYVSYEQYF. The CDR3 DNA follows: TGTGCCAGCAGCCGTAATTATGTCTCCTACGAGCAGTACTTC.